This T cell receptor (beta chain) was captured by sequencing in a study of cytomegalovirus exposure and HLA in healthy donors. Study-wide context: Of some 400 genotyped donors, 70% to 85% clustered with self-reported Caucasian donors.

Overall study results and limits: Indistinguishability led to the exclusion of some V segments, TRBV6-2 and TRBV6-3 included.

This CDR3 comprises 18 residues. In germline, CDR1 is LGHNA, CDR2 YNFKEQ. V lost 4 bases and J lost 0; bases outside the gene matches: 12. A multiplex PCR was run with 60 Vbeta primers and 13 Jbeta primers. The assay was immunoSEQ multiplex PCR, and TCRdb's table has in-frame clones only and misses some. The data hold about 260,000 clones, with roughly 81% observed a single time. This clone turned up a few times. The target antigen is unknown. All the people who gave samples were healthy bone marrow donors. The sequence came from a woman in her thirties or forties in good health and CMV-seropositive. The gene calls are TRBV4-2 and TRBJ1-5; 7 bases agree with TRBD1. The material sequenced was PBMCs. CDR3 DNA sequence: TGTGCCAGCAGCCGAGAAGGGGACAGCACTGGTAGCAATCAGCCCCAGCATTTT. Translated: CASSREGDSTGSNQPQHF.